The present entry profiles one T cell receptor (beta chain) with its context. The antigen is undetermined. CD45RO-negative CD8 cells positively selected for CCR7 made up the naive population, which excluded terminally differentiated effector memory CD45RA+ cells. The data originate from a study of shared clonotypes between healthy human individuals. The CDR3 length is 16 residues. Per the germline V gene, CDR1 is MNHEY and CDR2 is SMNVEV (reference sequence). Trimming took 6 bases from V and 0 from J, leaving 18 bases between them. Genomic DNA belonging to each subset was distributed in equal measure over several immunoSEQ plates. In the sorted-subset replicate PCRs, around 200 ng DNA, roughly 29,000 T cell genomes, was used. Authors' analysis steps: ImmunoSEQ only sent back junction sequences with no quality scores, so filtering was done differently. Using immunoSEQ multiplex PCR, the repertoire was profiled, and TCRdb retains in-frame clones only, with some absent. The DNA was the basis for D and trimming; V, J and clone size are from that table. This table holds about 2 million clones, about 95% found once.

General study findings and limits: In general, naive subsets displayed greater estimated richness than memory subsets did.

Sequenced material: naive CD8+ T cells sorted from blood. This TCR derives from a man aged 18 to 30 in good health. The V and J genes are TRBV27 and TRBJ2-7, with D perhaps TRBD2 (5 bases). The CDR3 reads CASSPSRGQRSYEQYF. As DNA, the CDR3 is TGTGCCAGCAGCCCTAGTCGCGGGCAACGCTCCTACGAGCAGTACTTC.